These 26 T cell receptor beta chains came from one sample sequenced in a study of T cells after yellow fever vaccination. Each CDR3 protein is one row after TCRdb ran MiXCR on the 5' RACE reads. The sample contains around 600,000 distinct CDR3 sequences, approximately 13% of which appear only once. Here the sequenced sample was PBMCs, taken on the day of the yellow fever booster vaccination. These receptors were taken from a man aged 25 to 45 who received the YFV17D yellow fever vaccine.

This clonotype occurred a few times. This chain uses TRBV20-1 with TRBJ2-7; D gene uncertain. The CDR3 spans 12 residues. Germline values: CDR1 DFQATT, CDR2 SNEGSKA (reference sequence). V lost 6 bases and J lost 4, with 13 bases in between. The CDR3 loop reads CSARMDGYEQYF. CDR3 sequence (DNA): TGCAGTGCCCGAATGGATGGGTACGAGCAGTACTTC.

This clonotype was observed a handful of times. V usage is TRBV20-1 and J usage is TRBJ2-1; D remains ambiguous. Germline-derived CDR1 and CDR2 are DFQATT and SNEGSKA (reference sequence). The CDR3 is 13 residues long. Trimming shortened V by 5 bases and J by 8 bases, and 16 bases separated the two germline ends. DNA of the CDR3: TGCAGTGCTCCCCGTCCGTCCGGCCATGAGCAGTTCTTC. Translating it yields CSAPRPSGHEQFF.

The chain joins TRBV20-1 to TRBJ2-7; D not resolved. V was shortened by 6 bases and J by 3 bases, with 9 bases between the two germline ends. Germline CDR1 and CDR2: DFQATT and SNEGSKA (reference sequence). The CDR3 runs 11 residues. The CDR3 DNA reads TGCAGTGCGGCGGACCACTACGAGCAGTACTTC. Translating gives CSAADHYEQYF.

This chain connects TRBV7-2 to TRBJ2-1; 14 bases line up with TRBD2. J gave up 6 bases and V 5 bases, and 6 bases lay outside the gene matches. This CDR3 spans 16 amino acids. The germline V gene encodes CDR1 SGHTA and CDR2 FQGNSA. The CDR3 nucleotides read TGTGCCAGCAGCCCTCCGGGACTAGCGGGAGCCAATGAGCAGTTCTTC. Translated: CASSPPGLAGANEQFF.

The chain carries TRBV12-3 or TRBV12-4 and TRBJ2-3; possible D gene TRBD2, 5 bases. The CDR3 totals 14 residues. Trimming pared 2 bases from V and 1 base from J, leaving 7 bases between. CDR3 sequence: CASSLQAGTDTQYF. The CDR3 DNA reads TGTGCCAGCAGTTTACAAGCGGGCACAGATACGCAGTATTTT.

In its sample, this clonotype was seen a few times. The CDR3 carries no conserved terminal phenylalanine or tryptophan, so it likely arises from a read error. The limits of the CDR3 on the DNA are not certain, so only TCRdb's listed CDR3 is given. The CDR3 sequence is CASMGPREC. The chain combines TRBV27 with TRBJ1-2. The CDR3 spans 9 residues, counting both ends. CDR1 and CDR2 from the germline V gene are MNHEY and SMNVEV (reference sequence).

This clonotype came up a few times. This chain uses TRBV5-1 with TRBJ2-3; 10 positions match TRBD2. With V trimmed by 5 bases and J by 2 bases, 5 bases remained unmatched. Germline loops: CDR1 SGHRS, CDR2 YFSETQ. This CDR3 is 15 amino acids long. This CDR3 reads CASRLAGIFTDTQYF. CDR3 DNA: TGCGCCAGCAGACTAGCGGGAATATTCACAGATACGCAGTATTTT.

This sequence joins TRBV28 and TRBJ2-5; 10 bases agree with TRBD2. The germline CDR1 and CDR2 sequences are MDHEN and SYDVKM. The CDR3 consists of 10 residues. CDR3 sequence reads: CGTSGETQYF. CDR3 coding DNA: TGTGGGACTAGCGGTGAGACCCAGTACTTC. Variable domain in full (rest from reference TRBV28 and TRBJ2-5): DVKVTQSSRYLVKRTGEKVFLECVQDMDHENMFWYRQDPGLGLRLIYFSYDVKMKEKGDIPEGYSVSREKKERFSLILESASTNQTSMYLCGTSGETQYFGPGTRLLVL.

This clonotype showed up just a few times. CDR3 nucleotides: TGTGCCAGCAGCTCAGTACATAGCGGGAGTCCCAATGAGCAGTTCTTC. Its translation: CASSSVHSGSPNEQFF. The chain is built from TRBV11-2 and TRBJ2-1; 9 nucleotides line up with TRBD2. The germline V gene encodes CDR1 SGHAT and CDR2 FQNNGV. Unmatched junction bases numbered 10, after V lost 4 bases and J lost 6 bases. CDR3 length equals 16 residues.

V is TRBV4-3 and J is TRBJ2-1; D gene uncertain. Germline CDR1 and CDR2: LGHNA and YSLEER. Between the trimmed V and J ends, which lost 1 base and 6 bases, there was a span of 19 bases. The CDR3 runs 17 residues. CDR3 loop: CASSQVGPLGLGNEQFF. DNA of the CDR3: TGCGCCAGCAGCCAAGTCGGCCCTCTAGGGCTCGGCAATGAGCAGTTCTTC.

The chain couples TRBV7-2 to TRBJ2-5; no firm D call. CDR3 length equals 11 residues. Trimming shortened V by 5 bases and J by 7 bases, and 8 bases separated the two germline ends. CDR1 is SGHTA, CDR2 FQGNSA, per germline. In DNA form, the CDR3 reads TGTGCCAGCAGCCGTGACGGGACCCAGTACTTC. Protein product: CASSRDGTQYF.

This clonotype was observed many times. The V and J genes are TRBV12-3 or TRBV12-4 and TRBJ2-1; D is possibly TRBD1 (5 bases). Trimming pared 3 bases from V and 5 bases from J, leaving 11 bases between. This CDR3 has 14 amino acids. The CDR3 sequence: CASSLPQGNNEQFF. CDR3 in DNA: TGTGCCAGCAGTTTGCCTCAGGGCAACAATGAGCAGTTCTTC.

This chain joins TRBV9 and TRBJ2-1; 11 bases fit TRBD2. This CDR3 is 17 amino acids long. Germline V gives CDR1 SGDLS, CDR2 YYNGEE. After removal of 3 bases from V and 0 bases from J, the junction contained 5 bases not matched to a gene. This CDR3 is CASSAPTSGSSYNEQFF. The DNA for the CDR3 is TGTGCCAGCAGCGCTCCCACTAGCGGGAGCTCCTACAATGAGCAGTTCTTC.

To note about this clonotype: The junction departs from germline at one end; a sequencing error may be responsible. The V call is TRBV4-3, the J call TRBJ1-5; D unclear. Germline CDR1 LGHNA, CDR2 YSLEER. This CDR3 is built from 15 residues. This chain's CDR3 is CASSQEADSNKPQHF. The DNA for the CDR3 is TGCGCCAGCAGCCAAGAAGCGGATAGCAATAAGCCCCAGCATTTT.

This clonotype has more than one count but fewer than ten. The DNA of the CDR3 is TGTGCCAGCAGCCCAAGCGGGAGCCAAGAGACCCAGTACTTC. Its translation: CASSPSGSQETQYF. This chain uses TRBV6-1 with TRBJ2-5; 8 nucleotides agree with TRBD2. Germline V gives CDR1 MNHNS, CDR2 SASEGT. The V gene end was trimmed by 6 bases and the J gene end by 1 base; junction bases not matched to a gene: 4. The length of the CDR3 is 14 residues.

The chain joins TRBV7-1 to TRBJ2-1, with TRBD2 matching 10 bases. TRBV7-1 is treated as an ORF (open reading frame) with a function not yet certain. This CDR3 spans 17 amino acids. Trimming cost V 8 bases and J 1 base; bases outside gene matches: 11. The DNA of the CDR3 is TGTGCCAGCTGCCAGCCGGGGACTAGCGTTTCCTACAATGAGCAGTTCTTC. The encoded protein is CASCQPGTSVSYNEQFF.

This clonotype was detected only a few times. The chain couples TRBV15 to TRBJ2-7, with D possibly TRBD1 on 5 matching bases. Germline V gene data show CDR1 as LNHNV and CDR2 as YYDKDF (reference sequence). With 0 bases removed from V and 3 bases from J, the gap between germline ends came to 9 bases. The CDR3 runs to 14 residues. CDR3 residues: CATSRDKGVYEQYF. The CDR3 region has the DNA TGTGCCACCAGCAGAGATAAAGGGGTCTACGAGCAGTACTTC. The whole variable domain, filled in from reference TRBV15 and TRBJ2-7, reads DAMVIQNPRYQVTQFGKPVTLSCSQTLNHNVMYWYQQKSSQAPKLLFHYYDKDFNNEADTPDNFQSRRPNTSFCFLDIRSPGLGDTAMYLCATSRDKGVYEQYFGPGTRLTVT.

This clonotype came up a few times. The chain combines TRBV20-1 with TRBJ2-1; 13 nucleotides align to TRBD2. V shed 6 bases and J 3 bases; nucleotides not matched to a gene: 8. This CDR3 comprises 16 residues. From germline, CDR1 is DFQATT and CDR2 SNEGSKA (reference sequence). The DNA of the CDR3 is TGCAGTGCAAACGGACTAGCGGGAGAGGGCTACAATGAGCAGTTCTTC. Translation: CSANGLAGEGYNEQFF.

The CDR3 coding sequence is TGCAGTTCTGGACCCTTGGGAGAGCAGTTCTTC. Its protein product is CSSGPLGEQFF. The chain is built from TRBV20-1 and TRBJ2-1, with D unclear. Looked up from germline, CDR1 is DFQATT and CDR2 is SNEGSKA (reference sequence). Deletions cut 8 bases from V and 10 bases from J, with 15 bases between. There are 11 residues in the CDR3.

This clonotype was seen a handful of times. The rearrangement links TRBV12-3 or TRBV12-4 to TRBJ1-5, with 7 bases fitting TRBD1. Losses at the gene ends were 7 bases for V and 6 bases for J; bases not matched to a gene: 9. This CDR3 has 14 amino acids. This CDR3 is CASNLSGGRQPQHF. The CDR3 nucleotides are TGTGCCAGCAACCTGTCAGGGGGTCGTCAGCCCCAGCATTTT.

The CDR3 is CATSRGLFQETQYF. Here the CDR3 DNA reads TGTGCCACCAGCAGGGGATTATTCCAAGAGACCCAGTACTTC. This sequence joins TRBV24-1 and TRBJ2-5; D perhaps matches TRBD1 (6 bases). V gave up 7 bases and J gave up 1 base, with 12 bases separating them. CDR1 and CDR2 from the germline V gene are KGHDR and SFDVKD. This CDR3 is built from 14 residues.

There are many counts of this clonotype. The rearrangement uses TRBV10-3 and TRBJ1-2; D possibly corresponds to TRBD1 (5 bases). The germline V gene has CDR1 ENHRY and CDR2 SYGVKD. Trimming shortened V by 8 bases and J by 4 bases, and 14 bases separated the two germline ends. The CDR3 sequence is 13 residues long. This chain's CDR3 is CAIGGDRTYGYTF. CDR3 bases: TGTGCCATCGGCGGAGACAGAACCTATGGCTACACCTTC.

V usage is TRBV9 and J usage is TRBJ2-2; TRBD1 or TRBD2 may be the D gene (5 bases each). The germline V gene encodes CDR1 SGDLS and CDR2 YYNGEE. The ends were cut back, 2 bases at V and 1 base at J, with 12 bases in the middle. The CDR3 has 16 residues. The CDR3 sequence: CASSVGGARNTGELFF. In nucleotides, the CDR3 is TGTGCCAGCAGCGTTGGGGGTGCCAGGAACACCGGGGAGCTGTTTTTT.

This clonotype occurred a few times. The CDR3 nucleotides are TGTGCCTGGAACCGAGGACTAGCGGGACCCGGAGGGGAGGAGCAGTTCTTC. Its protein product is CAWNRGLAGPGGEEQFF. The chain has TRBV30 and TRBJ2-1; 12 bases agree with TRBD2. Germline V gives CDR1 GTSNPN, CDR2 SVGIG (reference sequence). This CDR3 has 17 residues. V trimming: 4 bases; J trimming: 10 bases; junction bases outside the gene matches: 17.

This clonotype was picked up a small number of times. V usage is TRBV2 and J usage is TRBJ2-3; D perhaps matches TRBD1 (5 bases). CDR1 SNHLY and CDR2 FYNNEI come from the germline V gene. The CDR3 covers 15 residues. V lost 4 bases, J lost 1 base, and 12 bases lay in between. CDR3 DNA sequence: TGTGCCAGCAGTGGATGGGGCGGAGGCACAGATACGCAGTATTTT. Its protein is CASSGWGGGTDTQYF.

This clonotype was found a few times. The V and J genes are TRBV2 and TRBJ2-3; D not certain. V lost 7 bases and J 2 bases, leaving 7 bases between the germline ends. The CDR3 is 12 residues long. The V gene's germline CDR1 is SNHLY and CDR2 FYNNEI. CDR3 nucleotide sequence: TGTGCCAGCATCGGGTACACAGATACGCAGTATTTT. Its protein product is CASIGYTDTQYF.